This TCR beta chain is drawn from a study of blood T cell repertoires in COVID-19. Across the whole study: From the United States, Italy and Spain came samples of acute and convalescent COVID-19. PBMCs, B-cell-depleted T cells, or T cells were the source of the cDNA or gDNA that made up the material.

In the authors' methods: By means of reference gene primer amplification, nucleated cell counts were estimated. TCRdb's copy holds only in-frame clones and misses some; the assay was immunoSEQ multiplex PCR. The DNA gave D and trimming, while V, J and clone size come from that table. Altogether about 63,000 clones are present, 79% being singletons, with the ten largest covering about 31%. This clone was observed a handful of times. The CDR3 sequence is 13 residues long. The ends lost 8 bases at V and 6 bases at J; junction bases unmatched: 5. In germline, CDR1 is ENHRY, CDR2 SYGVKD. The receptor was isolated from a human donor in a cohort sampled during active COVID-19. The genes are TRBV10-3 and TRBJ2-4, with 9 nucleotides matching TRBD1. Material for sequencing was peripheral blood. CDR3 sequence reads: CAIGGQGGNIQYF. The CDR3 DNA reads TGTGCCATCGGGGGACAGGGAGGAAACATTCAGTACTTC.